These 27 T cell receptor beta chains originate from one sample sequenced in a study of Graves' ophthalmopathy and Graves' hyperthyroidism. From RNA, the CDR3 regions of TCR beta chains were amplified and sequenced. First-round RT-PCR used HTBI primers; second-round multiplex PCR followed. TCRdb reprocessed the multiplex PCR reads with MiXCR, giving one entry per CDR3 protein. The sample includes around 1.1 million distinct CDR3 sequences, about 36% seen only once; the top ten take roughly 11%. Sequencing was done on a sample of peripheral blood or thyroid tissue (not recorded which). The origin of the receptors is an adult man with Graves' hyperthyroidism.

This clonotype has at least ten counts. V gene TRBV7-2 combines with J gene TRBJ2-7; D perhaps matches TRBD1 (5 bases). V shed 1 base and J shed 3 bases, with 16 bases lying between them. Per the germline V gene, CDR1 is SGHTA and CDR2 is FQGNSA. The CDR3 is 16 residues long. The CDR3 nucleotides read TGTGCCAGCAGCTTAGTTTTAGACAGCTCGGGCTACGAGCAGTACTTC. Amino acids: CASSLVLDSSGYEQYF.

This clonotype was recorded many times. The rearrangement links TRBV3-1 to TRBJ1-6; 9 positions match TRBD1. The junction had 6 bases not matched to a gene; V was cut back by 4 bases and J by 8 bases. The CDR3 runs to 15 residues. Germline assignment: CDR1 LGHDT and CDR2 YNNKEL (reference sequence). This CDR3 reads CASSPLDRGDSPLHF. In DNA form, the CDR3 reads TGTGCCAGCAGCCCACTGGACAGGGGTGATTCACCCCTCCACTTT.

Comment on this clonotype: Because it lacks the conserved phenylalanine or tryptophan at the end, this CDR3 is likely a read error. The CDR3 sequence is CASSSFYEQYL. The CDR3 DNA sequence: TGTGCCAGCAGCTCTTTCTACGAGCAGTACCTC. The rearrangement uses TRBV7-8 and TRBJ2-7; D is ambiguous. Germline V lookup: CDR1 SGHVS, CDR2 FQNEAQ. V was cut by 4 bases and J by 3 bases, with 4 bases left in between. The CDR3 totals 11 residues.

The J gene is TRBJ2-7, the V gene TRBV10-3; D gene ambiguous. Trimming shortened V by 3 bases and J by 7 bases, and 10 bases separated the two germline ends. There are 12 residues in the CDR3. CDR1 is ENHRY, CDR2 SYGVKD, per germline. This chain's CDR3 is CAISDSVGEQYF. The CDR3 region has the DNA TGTGCCATCAGTGACTCGGTGGGAGAGCAGTACTTC.

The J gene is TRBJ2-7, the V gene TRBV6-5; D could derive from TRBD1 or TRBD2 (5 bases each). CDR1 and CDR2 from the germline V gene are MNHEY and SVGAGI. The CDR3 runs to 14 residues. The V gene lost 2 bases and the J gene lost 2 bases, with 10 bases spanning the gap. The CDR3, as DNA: TGTGCCAGCAGTTACGCTGGGACCGCCTACGAGCAGTACTTC. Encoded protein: CASSYAGTAYEQYF.

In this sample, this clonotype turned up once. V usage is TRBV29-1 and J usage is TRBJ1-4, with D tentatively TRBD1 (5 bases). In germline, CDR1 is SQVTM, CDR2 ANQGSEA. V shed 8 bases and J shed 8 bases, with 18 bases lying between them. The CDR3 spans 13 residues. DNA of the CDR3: TGCAGCAGCAGTGACGGGCGGGGCGAAAAACTGTTTTTT. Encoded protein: CSSSDGRGEKLFF.

CDR3 protein: CSARLAGGQEAFF. The CDR3 DNA follows: TGCAGTGCTAGACTAGCGGGGGGGCAAGAAGCTTTCTTT. This chain links TRBV20-1 with TRBJ1-1; D may be TRBD1 (6 bases). There are 13 residues in the CDR3. The germline V gene has CDR1 DFQATT and CDR2 SNEGSKA (reference sequence). Trimming pared 2 bases from V and 8 bases from J, leaving 15 bases between.

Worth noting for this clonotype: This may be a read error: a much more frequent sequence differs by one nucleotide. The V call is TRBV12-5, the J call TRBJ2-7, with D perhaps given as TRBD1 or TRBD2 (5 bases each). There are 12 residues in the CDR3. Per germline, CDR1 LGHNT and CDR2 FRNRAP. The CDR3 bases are TGTGCTAGTGGTTTGAGGTGGGACGAGCAGTGCTTC. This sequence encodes CASGLRWDEQCF. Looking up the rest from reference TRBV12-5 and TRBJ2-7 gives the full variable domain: DARVTQTPRHKVTEMGQEVTMRCQPILGHNTVFWYRQTMMQGLELLAYFRNRAPLDDSGMPKDRFSAEMPDATLATLKIQPSEPRDSAVYFCASGLRWDEQCFGPGTRLTVT.

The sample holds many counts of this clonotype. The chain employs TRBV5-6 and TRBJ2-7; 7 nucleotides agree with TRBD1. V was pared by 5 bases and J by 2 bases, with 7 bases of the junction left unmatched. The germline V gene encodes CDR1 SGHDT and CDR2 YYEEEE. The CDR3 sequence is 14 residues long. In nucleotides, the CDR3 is TGTGCCAGCAGTACGGACAGGAGTGCCTACGAGCAGTACTTC. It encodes CASSTDRSAYEQYF. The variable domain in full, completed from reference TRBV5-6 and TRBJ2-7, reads DAGVTQSPTHLIKTRGQQVTLRCSPKSGHDTVSWYQQALGQGPQFIFQYYEEEERQRGNFPDRFSGHQFPNYSSELNVNALLLGDSALYLCASSTDRSAYEQYFGPGTRLTVT.

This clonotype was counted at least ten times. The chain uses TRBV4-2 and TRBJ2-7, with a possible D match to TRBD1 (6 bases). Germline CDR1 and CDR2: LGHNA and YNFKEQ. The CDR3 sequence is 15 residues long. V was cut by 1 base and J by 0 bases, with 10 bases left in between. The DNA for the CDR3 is TGTGCCAGCAGCCAAGGAGGGGGAACCTCCTACGAGCAGTACTTC. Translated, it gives CASSQGGGTSYEQYF.

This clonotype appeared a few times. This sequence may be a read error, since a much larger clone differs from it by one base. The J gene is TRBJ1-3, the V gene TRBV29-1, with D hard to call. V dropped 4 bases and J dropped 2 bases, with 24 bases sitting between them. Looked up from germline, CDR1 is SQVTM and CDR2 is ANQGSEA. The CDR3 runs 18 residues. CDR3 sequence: CSVVAATHARPAGNTIYF. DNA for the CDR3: TGCAGCGTTGTAGCGGCCACACATGCTCGGCCGGCTGGAAACACCATATATTTT.

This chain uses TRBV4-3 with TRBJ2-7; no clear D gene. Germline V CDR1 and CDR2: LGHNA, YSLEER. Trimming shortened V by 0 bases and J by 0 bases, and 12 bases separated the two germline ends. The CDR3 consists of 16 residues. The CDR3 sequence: CASSQEVGHRSYEQYF. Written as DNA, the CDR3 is TGCGCCAGCAGCCAAGAGGTCGGCCACCGCTCCTACGAGCAGTACTTC.

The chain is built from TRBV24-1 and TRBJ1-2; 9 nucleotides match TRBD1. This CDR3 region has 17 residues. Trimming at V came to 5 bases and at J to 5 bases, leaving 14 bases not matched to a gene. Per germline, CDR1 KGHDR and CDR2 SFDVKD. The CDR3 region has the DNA TGTGCCACCAGTGGCCTGACAGGGGGTGTGTTGGGGTATGGCTACACCTTC. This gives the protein CATSGLTGGVLGYGYTF.

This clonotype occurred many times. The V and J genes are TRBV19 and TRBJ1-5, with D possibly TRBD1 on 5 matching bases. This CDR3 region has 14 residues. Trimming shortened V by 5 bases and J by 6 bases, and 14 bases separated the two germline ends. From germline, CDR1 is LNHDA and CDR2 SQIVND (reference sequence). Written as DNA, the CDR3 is TGTGCCAGTAGTCCGGCCGCCAGGGCTCAGCCCCAGCATTTT. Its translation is CASSPAARAQPQHF.

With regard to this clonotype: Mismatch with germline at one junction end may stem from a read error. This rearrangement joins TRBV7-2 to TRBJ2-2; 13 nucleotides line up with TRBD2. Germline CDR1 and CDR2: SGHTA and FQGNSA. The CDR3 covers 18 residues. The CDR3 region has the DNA TGTGCCGGCAGCTTAGCAGTGGGACTAGCGGGGAGCACCGGGGAGCTGTTTTTT. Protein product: CAGSLAVGLAGSTGELFF.

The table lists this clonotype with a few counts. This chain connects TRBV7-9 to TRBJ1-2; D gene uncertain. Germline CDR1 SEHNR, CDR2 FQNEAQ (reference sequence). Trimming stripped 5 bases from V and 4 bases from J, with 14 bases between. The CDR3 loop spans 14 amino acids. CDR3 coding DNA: TGTGCCAGCAGCGCACGGGTCATTTCCTATGGCTACACCTTC. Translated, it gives CASSARVISYGYTF.

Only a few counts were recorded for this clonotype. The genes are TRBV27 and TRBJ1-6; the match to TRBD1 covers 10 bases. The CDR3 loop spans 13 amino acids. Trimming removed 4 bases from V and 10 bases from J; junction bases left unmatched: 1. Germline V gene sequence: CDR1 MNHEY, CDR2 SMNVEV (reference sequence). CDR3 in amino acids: CASSWTGGSPLHF. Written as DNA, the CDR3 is TGTGCCAGCAGTTGGACAGGGGGATCACCCCTCCACTTT.

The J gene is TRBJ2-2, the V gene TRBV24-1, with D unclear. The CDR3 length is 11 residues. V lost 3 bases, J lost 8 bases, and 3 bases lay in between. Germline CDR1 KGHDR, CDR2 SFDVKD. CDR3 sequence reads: CATSDGGELFF. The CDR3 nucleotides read TGTGCCACCAGTGATGGAGGGGAGCTGTTTTTT.

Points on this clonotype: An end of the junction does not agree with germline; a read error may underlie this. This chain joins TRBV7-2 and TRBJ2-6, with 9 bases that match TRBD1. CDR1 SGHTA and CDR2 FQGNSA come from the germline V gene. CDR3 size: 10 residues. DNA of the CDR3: TGTGCCAGCAGCACACCGGGACAGGGTTTC. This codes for CASSTPGQGF.

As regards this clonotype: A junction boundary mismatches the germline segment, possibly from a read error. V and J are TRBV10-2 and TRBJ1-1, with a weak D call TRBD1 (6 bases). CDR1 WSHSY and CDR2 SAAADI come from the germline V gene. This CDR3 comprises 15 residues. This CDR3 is CASSYARGGGTEAFF. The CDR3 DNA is TGTGCCAGCAGTTACGCACGGGGGGGCGGCACTGAAGCTTTCTTT.

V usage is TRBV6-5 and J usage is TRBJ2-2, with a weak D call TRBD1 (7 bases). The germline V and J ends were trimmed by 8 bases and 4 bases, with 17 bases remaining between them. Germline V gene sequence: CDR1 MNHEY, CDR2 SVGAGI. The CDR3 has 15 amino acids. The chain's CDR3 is CASFYRQGGTGELFF. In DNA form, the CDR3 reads TGTGCCAGCTTTTACCGACAGGGAGGCACCGGGGAGCTGTTTTTT.

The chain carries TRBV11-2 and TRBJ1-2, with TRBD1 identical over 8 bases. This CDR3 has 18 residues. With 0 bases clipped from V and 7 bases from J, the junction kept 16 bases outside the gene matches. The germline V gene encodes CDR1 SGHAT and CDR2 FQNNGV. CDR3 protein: CASSLDLLGQGLRGGYTF. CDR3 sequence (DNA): TGTGCCAGCAGCTTAGATTTATTAGGACAGGGTTTGAGAGGTGGCTACACCTTC.

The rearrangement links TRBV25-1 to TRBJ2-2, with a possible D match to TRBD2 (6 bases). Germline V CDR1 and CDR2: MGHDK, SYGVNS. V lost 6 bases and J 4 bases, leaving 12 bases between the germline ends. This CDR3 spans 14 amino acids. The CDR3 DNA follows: TGTGCCAGCAGCATGGGGGGAGGCACCGGGGAGCTGTTTTTT. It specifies CASSMGGGTGELFF.

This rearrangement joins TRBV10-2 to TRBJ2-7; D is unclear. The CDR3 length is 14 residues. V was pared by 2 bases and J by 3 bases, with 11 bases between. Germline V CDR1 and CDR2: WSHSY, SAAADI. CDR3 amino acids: CASSEAAADYEQYF. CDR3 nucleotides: TGCGCCAGCAGTGAGGCCGCAGCCGACTACGAGCAGTACTTC.

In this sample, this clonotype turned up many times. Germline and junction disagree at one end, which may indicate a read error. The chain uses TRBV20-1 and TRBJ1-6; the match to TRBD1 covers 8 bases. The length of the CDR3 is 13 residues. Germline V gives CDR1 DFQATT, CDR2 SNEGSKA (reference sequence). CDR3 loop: CSARVKAGTGPYF. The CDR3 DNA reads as TGCAGTGCTAGAGTAAAGGCGGGGACAGGTCCCTACTTT.

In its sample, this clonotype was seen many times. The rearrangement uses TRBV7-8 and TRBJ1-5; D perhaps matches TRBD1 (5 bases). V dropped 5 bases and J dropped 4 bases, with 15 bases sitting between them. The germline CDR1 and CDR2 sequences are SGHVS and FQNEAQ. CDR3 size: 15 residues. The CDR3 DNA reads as TGTGCCAGCAGCACCCTGGGGGGTTTAAATCAGCCCCAGCATTTT. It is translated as CASSTLGGLNQPQHF.

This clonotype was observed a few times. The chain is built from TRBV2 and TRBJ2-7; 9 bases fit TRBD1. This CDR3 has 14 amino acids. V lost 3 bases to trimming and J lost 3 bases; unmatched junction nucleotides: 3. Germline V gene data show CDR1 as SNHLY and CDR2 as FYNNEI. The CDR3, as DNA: TGTGCCAGCAGTGACACAGGGGGCTTCTACGAGCAGTACTTC. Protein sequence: CASSDTGGFYEQYF.